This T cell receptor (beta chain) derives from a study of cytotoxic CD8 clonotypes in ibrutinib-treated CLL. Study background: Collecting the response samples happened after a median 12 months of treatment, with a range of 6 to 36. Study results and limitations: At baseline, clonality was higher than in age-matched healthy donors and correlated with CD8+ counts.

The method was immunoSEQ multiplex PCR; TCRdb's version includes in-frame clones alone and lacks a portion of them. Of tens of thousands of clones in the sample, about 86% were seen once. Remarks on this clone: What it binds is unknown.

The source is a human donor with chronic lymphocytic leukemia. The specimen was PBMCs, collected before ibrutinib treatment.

The CDR3 DNA is TGCGCCAGCAGCTTGGGGGTGGGGACAGGGTTGGATGAGCAGTTCTTC. It encodes CASSLGVGTGLDEQFF. The chain recombines TRBV5-1 with TRBJ2-1, with 9 bases lining up with TRBD1. V lost 0 bases to trimming and J lost 8 bases; unmatched junction nucleotides: 9. CDR3 size: 16 residues. CDR1 is SGHRS, CDR2 YFSETQ, per germline.